A single sample is the source of the 23 T cell receptor beta chains below, sequenced in a study of T cell changes during pregnancy in multiple sclerosis. TCRdb keeps only in-frame clones here, not all; method: immunoSEQ multiplex PCR. The profile covers roughly 100,000 clones, with roughly nine tenths appearing a single time and roughly 1.6% taken by the ten largest. Material: peripheral blood, obtained before pregnancy. The receptor set was obtained from a female donor with multiple sclerosis, enrolled in a pregnancy study.

This clone was counted once. For the CDR3, the DNA is TGTGCCAGCAGCCAAGATCTCTACTGGGCAGCTACGTTGGGTAGTAACGAGCAGTACTTC. It codes for CASSQDLYWAATLGSNEQYF. This chain connects TRBV4-2 to TRBJ2-7; D gene ambiguous. Germline V gives CDR1 LGHNA, CDR2 YNFKEQ. CDR3 size: 20 residues. The V end was cut by 0 bases, the J end by 5 bases, with 29 bases between.

The rearrangement links TRBV11-2 to TRBJ1-4; unclear D gene. The CDR3 length is 15 residues. Deletions cut 5 bases from V and 0 bases from J, with 10 bases between. CDR1 and CDR2 from the germline V gene are SGHAT and FQNNGV. The CDR3 protein is CASSPLGATNEKLFF. The CDR3 region has the DNA TGTGCCAGCAGCCCCCTGGGAGCAACTAATGAAAAACTGTTTTTT.

The chain employs TRBV19 and TRBJ1-2, with 8 bases matching TRBD1. V trimming: 11 bases; J trimming: 4 bases; junction bases outside the gene matches: 15. This CDR3 region has 15 residues. Germline V gene lookup returns CDR1 LNHDA and CDR2 SQIVND (reference sequence). The CDR3 spells CACGQGTTSSYGYTF. CDR3 bases: TGTGCCTGCGGACAGGGCACAACCTCATCCTATGGCTACACCTTC.

The chain combines TRBV27 with TRBJ2-1; TRBD2 matches 11 bases. V dropped 4 bases and J dropped 6; count of bases not matched to a gene: 5. The CDR3 loop spans 15 amino acids. Germline V lookup: CDR1 MNHEY, CDR2 SMNVEV (reference sequence). The CDR3 reads CASSYPGLAVNEQFF. The CDR3 DNA is TGTGCCAGCAGTTACCCGGGACTAGCGGTCAATGAGCAGTTCTTC.

The chain joins TRBV5-6 to TRBJ1-1; tentative D call: TRBD1 (6 bases). The CDR3 extends over 14 amino acids. Germline V lookup: CDR1 SGHDT, CDR2 YYEEEE. V was shortened by 6 bases and J by 0 bases, with 12 bases between the two germline ends. The CDR3 DNA reads as TGTGCCAGCACATCAGGGGCACTGAACACTGAAGCTTTCTTT. Amino acids: CASTSGALNTEAFF.

The CDR3 region has the DNA TGTGCCAGCAGCGGCTACAGACAGCCTGGGGCTGAAGCTTTCTTT. Protein: CASSGYRQPGAEAFF. The chain combines TRBV9 with TRBJ1-1, with a possible D match to TRBD1 (5 bases). CDR1 is SGDLS, CDR2 YYNGEE, per germline. V lost 3 bases, J lost 6 bases, and 18 bases lay in between. This CDR3 has 15 amino acids.

The count of this clone is one. This chain uses TRBV19 with TRBJ1-1; tentative D call: TRBD1 (5 bases). The CDR3 extends over 14 amino acids. The germline V and J ends were trimmed by 2 bases and 4 bases, with 11 bases remaining between them. The germline CDR1 and CDR2 sequences are LNHDA and SQIVND (reference sequence). CDR3 bases: TGTGCCAGTAGTATACGAGATACAGGCACTGAAGCTTTCTTT. Its translation: CASSIRDTGTEAFF.

This rearrangement joins TRBV27 to TRBJ2-5; 8 bases match TRBD1. The germline V gene encodes CDR1 MNHEY and CDR2 SMNVEV (reference sequence). The CDR3 covers 14 residues. V shed 4 bases and J 7 bases; nucleotides not matched to a gene: 8. The CDR3 DNA reads as TGTGCCAGCAGTTCCGAGACAGGGGTAGCGACCCAGTACTTC. Translating gives CASSSETGVATQYF.

This chain joins TRBV19 and TRBJ2-5; 9 bases map to TRBD2. The CDR3 totals 15 residues. J lost 2 bases, V lost 5 bases, and 6 bases had no gene match. CDR1 LNHDA and CDR2 SQIVND come from the germline V gene (reference sequence). The CDR3, as DNA: TGTGCCAGTAGTGATAGCGGGGGACCTCAAGAGACCCAGTACTTC. Its protein product is CASSDSGGPQETQYF. The entire variable domain, with the rest obtained from reference TRBV19 and TRBJ2-5, is as follows: DGGITQSPKYLFRKEGQNVTLSCEQNLNHDAMYWYRQDPGQGLRLIYYSQIVNDFQKGDIAEGYSVSREKKESFPLTVTSAQKNPTAFYLCASSDSGGPQETQYFGPGTRLLVL.

V is TRBV9 and J is TRBJ2-3; D may be TRBD2 (5 bases). This CDR3 has 16 amino acids. The V gene's germline CDR1 is SGDLS and CDR2 YYNGEE. Trimming pared 1 base from V and 0 bases from J, leaving 12 bases between. CDR3 amino acids: CASSVYGRVSTDTQYF. CDR3 bases: TGTGCCAGCAGCGTATACGGGCGGGTTAGCACAGATACGCAGTATTTT.

The rearrangement uses TRBV30 and TRBJ2-2, with 7 nucleotides matching TRBD2. CDR3 length: 16 amino acids. J gave up 4 bases and V 0 bases, and 8 bases lay outside the gene matches. Germline V gene data show CDR1 as GTSNPN and CDR2 as SVGIG (reference sequence). For the CDR3, the DNA is TGTGCCTGGAGTGTAGGGGAATGGGGGGGCACCGGGGAGCTGTTTTTT. Amino acids: CAWSVGEWGGTGELFF.

The chain couples TRBV7-2 to TRBJ2-1; a weak D match, TRBD1 (6 bases). Trimming stripped 2 bases from V and 10 bases from J, with 21 bases between. Germline CDR1 reads SGHTA; CDR2 reads FQGNSA. The CDR3 has 16 residues. CDR3 in amino acids: CASSLKGRHQQGEQFF. For the CDR3, the DNA is TGTGCCAGCAGCTTAAAAGGGAGACATCAACAGGGAGAGCAGTTCTTC.

The gene calls are TRBV6-6 and TRBJ1-1; unclear D gene. Germline V lookup: CDR1 MNHNY, CDR2 SVGAGI (reference sequence). This CDR3 contains 15 residues. Between the trimmed V and J ends, which lost 5 bases and 4 bases, there was a span of 17 bases. The CDR3 loop reads CASSTPRGETTEAFF. CDR3 in DNA: TGTGCCAGCAGTACCCCGCGGGGAGAGACCACTGAAGCTTTCTTT.

The chain uses TRBV9 and TRBJ1-3, with no clear D. V dropped 0 bases and J dropped 2 bases, with 12 bases sitting between them. There are 16 residues in the CDR3. The germline gives CDR1 SGDLS, CDR2 YYNGEE. The CDR3, as DNA: TGTGCCAGCAGCGTAGTTCCCGGGGTCCCTGGAAACACCATATATTTT. Protein sequence: CASSVVPGVPGNTIYF.

The chain has TRBV7-8 and TRBJ2-5, with 10 bases identical to TRBD2. Germline V gene lookup returns CDR1 SGHVS and CDR2 FQNEAQ. V lost 5 bases to trimming and J lost 6 bases; unmatched junction nucleotides: 6. The CDR3 totals 14 residues. CDR3 residues: CASSLSSGSKTQYF. The CDR3 DNA reads TGTGCCAGCAGCCTTTCTAGCGGGAGTAAGACCCAGTACTTC.

The chain employs TRBV7-6 and TRBJ1-1; the D is unclear. The CDR3 contains 15 residues. The germline V gene has CDR1 SGHVS and CDR2 FNYEAQ. The V end was cut by 4 bases, the J end by 4 bases, with 16 bases between. CDR3 coding DNA: TGTGCCAGCAGCTCGCGGGAGGAGGACGCCACTGAAGCTTTCTTT. It encodes CASSSREEDATEAFF.

The chain employs TRBV28 and TRBJ2-1; the match to TRBD2 covers 10 bases. V gave up 5 bases and J gave up 0 bases; unmatched junction bases: 7. Germline CDR1 MDHEN, CDR2 SYDVKM. The length of the CDR3 is 17 residues. CDR3 in DNA: TGTGCCAGCAGTGGACTAGCGGAGGACCTCTCCTACAATGAGCAGTTCTTC. It yields the protein CASSGLAEDLSYNEQFF. Complete variable domain (other parts from reference TRBV28 and TRBJ2-1): DVKVTQSSRYLVKRTGEKVFLECVQDMDHENMFWYRQDPGLGLRLIYFSYDVKMKEKGDIPEGYSVSREKKERFSLILESASTNQTSMYLCASSGLAEDLSYNEQFFGPGTRLTVL.

The V and J genes are TRBV9 and TRBJ2-1; 11 nucleotides line up with TRBD2. Germline V gives CDR1 SGDLS, CDR2 YYNGEE. Trimming took 4 bases from V and 5 from J; bases not matched to a gene: 17. This CDR3 has 19 amino acids. The CDR3 loop reads CASSTQSPGTSGTNNEQFF. DNA for the CDR3: TGTGCCAGCAGCACCCAAAGTCCCGGGACTAGCGGAACCAACAATGAGCAGTTCTTC.

The V gene is TRBV9, the J gene TRBJ2-1; 10 bases match TRBD2. Losses at the gene ends were 0 bases for V and 9 bases for J; bases not matched to a gene: 15. The germline CDR1 and CDR2 sequences are SGDLS and YYNGEE. The CDR3 covers 18 residues. The CDR3 sequence: CASSVAGILAGSIGEQFF. The CDR3, as DNA: TGTGCCAGCAGCGTAGCAGGGATACTAGCGGGAAGTATCGGTGAGCAGTTCTTC.

This clone was seen just once. The V call is TRBV7-3, the J call TRBJ2-7; 11 bases are shared with TRBD1. The CDR3 length is 14 residues. V was pared by 5 bases and J by 6 bases, with 6 bases of the junction left unmatched. Germline CDR1 reads SGHTA; CDR2 reads FQGTGA. CDR3 loop: CASSNGQGAGEQYF. CDR3 nucleotide sequence: TGTGCCAGCAGCAACGGACAGGGGGCCGGCGAGCAGTACTTC.

The rearrangement joins TRBV2 to TRBJ1-2; D may be TRBD1 (6 bases). The CDR3 is made up of 15 amino acids. With 3 bases removed from V and 0 bases from J, the gap between germline ends came to 11 bases. Germline-derived CDR1 and CDR2 are SNHLY and FYNNEI. Written as DNA, the CDR3 is TGTGCCAGCAGTGAGGAGACAGGCACTAACTATGGCTACACCTTC. This codes for CASSEETGTNYGYTF. Together with reference TRBV2 and TRBJ1-2, the CDR3 gives the full variable domain: EPEVTQTPSHQVTQMGQEVILRCVPISNHLYFYWYRQILGQKVEFLVSFYNNEISEKSEIFDDQFSVERPDGSNFTLKIRSTKLEDSAMYFCASSEETGTNYGYTFGSGTRLTVV.

The chain has TRBV28 and TRBJ1-2; 12 nucleotides agree with TRBD1. V gave up 5 bases and J gave up 4 bases; unmatched junction bases: 8. The CDR3 runs 16 residues. Germline V gene lookup returns CDR1 MDHEN and CDR2 SYDVKM. CDR3 protein: CASSDPGTGGIYGYTF. Here the CDR3 DNA reads TGTGCCAGCAGTGATCCCGGGACAGGGGGCATCTATGGCTACACCTTC.

This clone was seen a handful of times. V and J are TRBV20-1 and TRBJ1-5; D gene unclear. The germline V gene has CDR1 DFQATT and CDR2 SNEGSKA (reference sequence). Trimming stripped 5 bases from V and 7 bases from J, with 9 bases between. The CDR3 length is 11 residues. The CDR3 DNA reads TGCAGTGCTGTCCCGGTGCAGCCCCAGCATTTT. Translated: CSAVPVQPQHF.